The TCR beta chain described here comes from a study of blood T cells in healthy people across ages. Study-level findings and limits: Naive CD4+ cell counts and diversity both ran higher in long-lived than in aged donors. Expanded clonotype shifts may have been confounded, as the donors had an unknown CMV status.

This clonotype showed up many times. Its matching antigen is unknown. It was with a sample-barcoded 5' primer and a J-beta primer mix that a second PCR of roughly 7 to 12 cycles was run. A single record per CDR3 protein comes from TCRdb applying MiXCR to the 5' RACE reads. The sample has approximately 350,000 distinct CDR3 sequences; approximately 47% are singletons. V dropped 1 base and J dropped 1 base, with 9 bases sitting between them. CDR3 length: 15 amino acids. Those donating, healthy Caucasian individuals from Russia, were aged about 6 to 100. Drawing of peripheral blood yielded about 9.7 milliliters from each donor.

The sequencing input was blood. The rearrangement uses TRBV12-3 or TRBV12-4 and TRBJ2-3; weak D call: TRBD2 (6 bases). The source is a man in his 60s in good health. In DNA, the CDR3 is TGTGCCAGCAGTTTAGTAGCGGACGGCACAGATACGCAGTATTTT. Translated: CASSLVADGTDTQYF.